This T cell receptor (beta chain) was sequenced for a study of shared clonotypes between healthy human individuals. Looking at the study overall: Three CD4 naive, three CD4 memory, two CD8 naive and one CD8 memory plate were used per donor. Study-level results: Generally, naive subsets (rather than memory subsets) showed larger estimated richness.

Comment on this clone: Antigen unknown.

The germline V gene encodes CDR1 MNHNS and CDR2 SASEGT. The CDR3 extends over 15 amino acids. V shed 5 bases and J 5 bases; nucleotides not matched to a gene: 8. Sequencing was at deep level. Only in-frame clones appear in the TCRdb table, and some are missing; sequencing was by immunoSEQ multiplex PCR. Among 1.6 million or so clones listed, roughly 96% were seen once. This sequence was found in a young man in good health. Material for sequencing was naive CD4+ T cells sorted from blood. Regarding subset: CD45RA+ positively selected. V gene TRBV6-1 combines with J gene TRBJ2-7, with 11 bases matching TRBD1. CDR3 in amino acids: CASSLTGQGGNEQYF. For the CDR3, the DNA is TGTGCCAGCAGTCTAACGGGACAGGGGGGTAACGAGCAGTACTTC.